This paragraph covers one T cell receptor (beta chain) sequence. This sample was included in a study of low-dose radiotherapy and immunotherapy resistance in tumors. Time point described: before trial treatment. This CDR3 region has 15 residues. Looked up from germline, CDR1 is LGHNA and CDR2 is YNFKEQ. The germline V and J ends were trimmed by 1 base and 6 bases, with 15 bases remaining between them. TRAV and TRBV primers primed cDNA for both TCRalpha and TCRbeta. Using a constant-region primer together with a V-primer adapter, TCRs were subjected to roughly 18 PCR cycles of amplification. In vitro transcription served to amplify the isolated mRNA. TCRdb reanalysed the reads using MiXCR and keeps one entry per CDR3 protein. The sample contains fewer than 90,000 distinct CDR3 sequences, approximately 20% of which appear only once.

This sequence originates from a male donor with prostate cancer. Specimen: PBMCs, collected before treatment. The V call is TRBV4-2, the J call TRBJ1-2, with D hard to call. This CDR3 is CASSQARTDRDGYTF. The CDR3, as DNA: TGTGCCAGCAGCCAAGCCCGCACAGACCGAGATGGCTACACCTTC.